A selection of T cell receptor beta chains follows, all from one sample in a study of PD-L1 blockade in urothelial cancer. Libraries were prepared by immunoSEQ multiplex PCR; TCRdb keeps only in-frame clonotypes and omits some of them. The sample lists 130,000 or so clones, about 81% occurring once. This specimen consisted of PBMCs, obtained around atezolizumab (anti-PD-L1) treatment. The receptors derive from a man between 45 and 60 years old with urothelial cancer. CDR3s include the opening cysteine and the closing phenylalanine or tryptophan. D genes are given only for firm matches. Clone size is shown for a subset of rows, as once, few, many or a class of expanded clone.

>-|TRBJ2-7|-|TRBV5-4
TGTGCCAGCAGCAAAACAGGCAACCCCTACGAGCAGTACTTC
CASSKTGNPYEQYF
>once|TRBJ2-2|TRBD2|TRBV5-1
TGCGCCAGCAGCTTGATAGCGGGAGGCACCGGGGAGCTGTTTTTT
CASSLIAGGTGELFF
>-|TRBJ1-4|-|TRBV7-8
TGTGCCAGCAGCTTAGGTGGGGCAGGGGCATCTAATGAAAAACTGTTTTTT
CASSLGGAGASNEKLFF
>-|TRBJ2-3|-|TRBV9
TGTGCCAGCAGCGTAGCGCCACTAGGCAGCGGGACAGATACGCAGTATTTT
CASSVAPLGSGTDTQYF
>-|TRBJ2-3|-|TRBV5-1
TGCGCCAGCAGCTTGAGCAGCACAGATACGCAGTATTTT
CASSLSSTDTQYF
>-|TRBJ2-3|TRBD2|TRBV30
TGTGCCTGGAGCTTAGCGGGAGCTGGGTCAGATACGCAGTATTTT
CAWSLAGAGSDTQYF
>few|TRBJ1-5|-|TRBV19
TGTGCCAGTAGTATGGAGGTGTACAATCAGCCCCAGCATTTT
CASSMEVYNQPQHF
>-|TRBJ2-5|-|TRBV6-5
TGTGCCAGCAGTTACCTAACAGGGCCCGAGACCCAGTACTTC
CASSYLTGPETQYF
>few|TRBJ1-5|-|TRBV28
TGTGCCAGCAGTTTATTGGACCTAGGACACAATCAGCCCCAGCATTTT
CASSLLDLGHNQPQHF
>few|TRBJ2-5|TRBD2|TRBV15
TGTGCCACCAGCAGGGGACTAGCGGCCCAAGAGACCCAGTACTTC
CATSRGLAAQETQYF
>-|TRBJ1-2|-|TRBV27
TGTGCCAGCAGTTTATACGGCAGAGGGTCGTATGGCTACACCTTC
CASSLYGRGSYGYTF
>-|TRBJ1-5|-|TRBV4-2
TGTGCCAGCAGCCAATCACTTGACAGTTATCAGCCCCAGCATTTT
CASSQSLDSYQPQHF
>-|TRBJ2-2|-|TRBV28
TGTGCCAGCACCCCGGGGATCGGGGAGCTGTTTTTT
CASTPGIGELFF
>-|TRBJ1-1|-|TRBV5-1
TGCGCCAGCAGCTTGGGCAGGTCGAACACTGAAGCTTTCTTT
CASSLGRSNTEAFF
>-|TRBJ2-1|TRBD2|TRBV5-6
TGTGCCTCCATTACGACTCTGGCCACTAGCGGGAGGTTGGATGAGCAGTTCTTC
CASITTLATSGRLDEQFF
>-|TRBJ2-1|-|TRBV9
TGTGCCAGCAGCCCGCCGGGACTGGGGTACAATGAGCAGTTCTTC
CASSPPGLGYNEQFF
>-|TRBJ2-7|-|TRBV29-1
TGCAGCGTTACAGACCACGAGCAGTACTTC
CSVTDHEQYF
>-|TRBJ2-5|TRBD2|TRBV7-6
TGTGCCAGCAGCTTAGCAGTGGTAGCGGGGCAAGAGACCCAGTACTTC
CASSLAVVAGQETQYF
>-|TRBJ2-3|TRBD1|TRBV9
TGTGCCAGCAGCGTAGGGGCCGGGACAGGGGGAGATACGCAGTATTTT
CASSVGAGTGGDTQYF
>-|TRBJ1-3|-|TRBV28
TGTGCCAGCAGTTGGTCGAGGGGAGGGAACACCATATATTTT
CASSWSRGGNTIYF
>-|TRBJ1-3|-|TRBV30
TGTGCCTGGAGTGTACTGGTGGGCAGTGGAAACACCATATATTTT
CAWSVLVGSGNTIYF
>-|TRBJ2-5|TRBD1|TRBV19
TGTGCCAGTAGTAAGGACAGGGCGGCCGAGACCCAGTACTTC
CASSKDRAAETQYF
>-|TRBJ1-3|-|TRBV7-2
TGTGCCAGCAGCTCGTACGGAGCCTCTGGAAACACCATATATTTT
CASSSYGASGNTIYF
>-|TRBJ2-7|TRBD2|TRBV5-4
TGTGCCAGCAGGGAGGGGACTAGCGGGAGTGAAGAGCAGTACTTC
CASREGTSGSEEQYF
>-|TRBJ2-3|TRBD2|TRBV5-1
TGCGCCAGCAGGGCTAGCGGAGGAGATACGCAGTATTTT
CASRASGGDTQYF
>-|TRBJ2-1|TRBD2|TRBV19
TGTGCCAGTAAAAGTTGGGCTAGCGGGAGTATCCAGAGTGTAAACAATGAGCAGTTCTTC
CASKSWASGSIQSVNNEQFF
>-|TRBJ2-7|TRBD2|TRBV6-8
TGTGCCAGCAGTCACTCCCCAGCGATAGGGACTAGCGGGAGTACGGGGTCCTACGAGCAGTACTTC
CASSHSPAIGTSGSTGSYEQYF
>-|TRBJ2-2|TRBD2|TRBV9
TGTGCCAGCAGCGCCCAGACTAGCGGGGTCGGGGAGCTGTTTTTT
CASSAQTSGVGELFF
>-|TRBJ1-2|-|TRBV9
TGTGCCAGCAGCGTCCAGGACAGTTTCGTTTTTAGCTACACCTTC
CASSVQDSFVFSYTF
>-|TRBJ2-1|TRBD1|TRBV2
TGTGCCAGCAGTAAGGGACAGGGTAACTACAATGAGCAGTTCTTC
CASSKGQGNYNEQFF
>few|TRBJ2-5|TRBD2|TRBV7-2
TGTGCCAGCAGCCCCGGGGGAGCGGGAATCGGTACGAGAGCCCAGTACTTC
CASSPGGAGIGTRAQYF
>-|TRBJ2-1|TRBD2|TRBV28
TGTGCCAGCAGCCTTCAACGGGAGGCGTCCTACAATGAGCAGTTCTTC
CASSLQREASYNEQFF
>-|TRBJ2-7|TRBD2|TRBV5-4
TGTGCCAGCAGCCCCGGGGGGGGGTTATACGAGCAGTACTTC
CASSPGGGLYEQYF
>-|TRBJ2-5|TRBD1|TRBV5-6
TGTGCCAGCGGGACGCATCAGGGGGCGTTGGAGACCCAGTACTTC
CASGTHQGALETQYF
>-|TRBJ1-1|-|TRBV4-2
TGTGCCAGCAGCCAAGGAGCGAACACTGAAGCTTTCTTT
CASSQGANTEAFF
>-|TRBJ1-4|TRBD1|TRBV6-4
TGTGCCAGTCCGAGGCCCCCCTCAGGGGGCGAAAAACTGTTTTTT
CASPRPPSGGEKLFF
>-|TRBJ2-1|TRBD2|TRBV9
TGTGCCAGCAGTGCTAGCGGGATTTCATACAATGAGCAGTTCTTC
CASSASGISYNEQFF
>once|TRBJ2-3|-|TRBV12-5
TGTGCTAGTGGTCAGACAGCAGCCGCAGATACGCAGTATTTT
CASGQTAAADTQYF
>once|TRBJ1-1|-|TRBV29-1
TGCAGCGTGGGGAGCACTGAAGCTTTCTTT
CSVGSTEAFF
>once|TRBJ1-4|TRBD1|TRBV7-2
TGTGCCAGCAGCCCGGACAGGGGTGAAAAACTGTTTTTT
CASSPDRGEKLFF
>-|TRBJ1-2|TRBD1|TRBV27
TGTGCCAGCAGTTTGGGACAGGGGGCGGGCGGCTACACCTTC
CASSLGQGAGGYTF
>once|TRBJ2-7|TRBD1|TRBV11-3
TGTGCCAGCAGGGTTGGGACAGGGAACGAGCAGTACTTC
CASRVGTGNEQYF
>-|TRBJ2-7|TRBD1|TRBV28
TGTGCCAGCGGGACAGGGCCTTACGAGCAGTACTTC
CASGTGPYEQYF
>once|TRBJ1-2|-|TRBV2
TGTGCCAGCAGCCTCAGGGATTCTGGCTACACCTTC
CASSLRDSGYTF
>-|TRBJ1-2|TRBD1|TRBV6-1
TGTGCCAGCAGTGCAATTCCTACCGGACAGGGTTTAGGCTACACCTTC
CASSAIPTGQGLGYTF
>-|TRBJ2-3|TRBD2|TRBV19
TGTGCCAGTAGTTTCCGAAGCGGGAGTAGGACAGATACGCAGTATTTT
CASSFRSGSRTDTQYF
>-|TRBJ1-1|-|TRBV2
TGTGCCAGTAGGACAGTGAACACTGAAGCTTTCTTT
CASRTVNTEAFF
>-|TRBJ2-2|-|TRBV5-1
TGCGCCAGCAGCCCCCATGACACCGGGGAGCTGTTTTTT
CASSPHDTGELFF
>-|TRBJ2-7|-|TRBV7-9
TGTGCCAGCAGCTCAGGGGACGGTACCTACGAGCAGTACTTC
CASSSGDGTYEQYF
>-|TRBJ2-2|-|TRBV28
TGTGCCAGCAGTTTAGACTACCAGAACACCGGGGAGCTGTTTTTT
CASSLDYQNTGELFF
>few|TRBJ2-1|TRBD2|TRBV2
TGTGCCAGCAGTGAAAGGACTAGCGGCAACAATGAGCAGTTCTTC
CASSERTSGNNEQFF
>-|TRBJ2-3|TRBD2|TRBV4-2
TGTGCCAGCAGTCCAACGCCTAGCGGGAGCGGTACAGATACGCAGTATTTT
CASSPTPSGSGTDTQYF
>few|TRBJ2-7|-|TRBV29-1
TGCAGCGTTGTAGGGGTCCACTACGAGCAGTACTTC
CSVVGVHYEQYF
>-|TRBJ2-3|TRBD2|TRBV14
TGTGCCAGCAGCCAAGAGGGAGGACTAGCGGGAGGGCCAGATACGCAGTATTTT
CASSQEGGLAGGPDTQYF
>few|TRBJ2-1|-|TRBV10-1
TGCGCCAGCAGTGACCGGCAGGGCCTAAATGAGCAGTTCTTC
CASSDRQGLNEQFF
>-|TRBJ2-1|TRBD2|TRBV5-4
TGTGCCAGCAGCTTGAAAGGTAGCGGGAGGAATAATGAGCAGTTCTTC
CASSLKGSGRNNEQFF